This paragraph covers one T cell receptor beta chain sequence. The CDR3 contains 15 residues. The ends lost 0 bases at V and 7 bases at J; junction bases unmatched: 3. Germline V gives CDR1 SGHAT, CDR2 FQDESV (reference sequence). Some clones are missing from TCRdb's copy, which holds only in-frame ones; the method was immunoSEQ multiplex PCR. The top ten clones hold 0.43% of a sample with tens of thousands of clones, 90% to 95% of them seen once. This record belongs to a study of T cell changes during pregnancy in multiple sclerosis. This sequence originates from a female donor with multiple sclerosis, enrolled in a pregnancy study. The chain carries TRBV11-1 and TRBJ1-6; 7 bases line up with TRBD1. Sample: CD4+ T cells from peripheral blood mononuclear cells, taken after pregnancy. The CDR3 DNA sequence: TGTGCCAGCAGCTTAGCGGGACAGCTAAATTCACCCCTCCACTTT. It specifies CASSLAGQLNSPLHF.